These 24 T cell receptor beta chains were all obtained from the same sample, sequenced in a study of blood T cells in healthy people across ages. Then a second PCR, running about 6 to 12 cycles, was carried out with a sample-barcoded 5' primer and a J-beta primer mix. MiXCR, applied by TCRdb to the 5' RACE reads, yields one record per CDR3 protein. The repertoire holds some 790,000 distinct CDR3 sequences, with more than 25% as singletons. The sample was blood. These receptors all come from a woman over 75 in good health.

A word on this clonotype: With a much larger clone just one base away, this may be a read error. The V gene is TRBV20-1, the J gene TRBJ2-3, with 7 bases identical to TRBD2. Germline CDR1 reads DFQATT; CDR2 reads SNEGSKA (reference sequence). The V gene end was trimmed by 5 bases and the J gene end by 1 base; junction bases not matched to a gene: 9. This CDR3 region has 15 residues. CDR3 coding DNA: TGCAGTGCTGCTTCACTTCGGGGGGGCACAGATACGCAGTATTTT. This sequence encodes CSAASLRGGTDTQYF.

The gene calls are TRBV20-1 and TRBJ2-1; D remains unclear. This CDR3 has 11 amino acids. Trimming pared 2 bases from V and 5 bases from J, leaving 4 bases between. CDR1 is DFQATT and CDR2 is SNEGSKA in the germline V gene (reference sequence). CDR3 residues: CSARPNNEQFF. The CDR3 DNA sequence: TGCAGTGCTAGACCCAACAATGAGCAGTTCTTC.

This clonotype appeared a few times. The rearrangement links TRBV28 to TRBJ1-3; D gene unclear. The CDR3 sequence is 15 residues long. Trimming cost V 1 base and J 0 bases, with 7 bases left between them. The germline CDR1 and CDR2 sequences are MDHEN and SYDVKM. The CDR3 nucleotides are TGTGCCAGCAGTTTATATGCCAGCTCTGGAAACACCATATATTTT. Protein product: CASSLYASSGNTIYF.

The chain employs TRBV28 and TRBJ1-1, with 10 positions matching TRBD1. The V segment lost 7 bases and the J segment 4 bases; nucleotides outside the gene matches: 6. The CDR3 consists of 14 residues. Germline CDR1 is MDHEN and CDR2 is SYDVKM. CDR3 protein: CASTWTGGGTEAFF. The CDR3 nucleotides read TGTGCCAGCACTTGGACAGGGGGAGGCACTGAAGCTTTCTTT.

With regard to this clonotype: A much larger clonotype is one base distant, so this may be a read error. The chain is built from TRBV11-2 and TRBJ2-1; tentatively, D is TRBD2 (6 bases). The CDR3 sequence is 16 residues long. The germline CDR1 and CDR2 sequences are SGHAT and FQNNGV. Trimming cost V 0 bases and J 4 bases, with 13 bases left between them. CDR3 amino acids: CASSLEPGDRYNEQFF. The CDR3, as DNA: TGTGCCAGCAGCTTAGAACCGGGGGACCGATACAATGAGCAGTTCTTC.

For this clonotype: Since a much larger clone is just one base distant, this may be a read error. This chain joins TRBV11-2 and TRBJ2-1, with D maybe TRBD2 (6 bases). The DNA end lines up better with TRBJ2-7; the J call may be wrong. The CDR3 totals 16 residues. Germline values: CDR1 SGHAT, CDR2 FQNNGV. CDR3 protein: CASSSRGLSSYNEQYF. The CDR3 DNA follows: TGTGCCAGCAGCTCCCGGGGACTTAGCTCCTACAATGAGCAGTACTTC.

This clonotype was counted between two and nine times. The chain links TRBV20-1 to TRBJ2-5; 10 bases align to TRBD2. The CDR3 is 15 amino acids. Germline V gives CDR1 DFQATT, CDR2 SNEGSKA (reference sequence). Unmatched junction bases numbered 12, after V lost 0 bases and J lost 11 bases. The DNA of the CDR3 is TGCAGTGCTAGAGATAACGCTAGCGGGGGCCGGGAGCAGTACTTC. It encodes CSARDNASGGREQYF.

The chain links TRBV20-1 to TRBJ1-1; 10 bases agree with TRBD1. The CDR3 has 14 residues. With 6 bases clipped from V and 2 bases from J, the junction kept 6 bases outside the gene matches. Per germline, CDR1 DFQATT and CDR2 SNEGSKA (reference sequence). The CDR3 reads CSAHRTGGNTEAFF. CDR3 nucleotides: TGCAGTGCCCACAGGACAGGGGGTAACACTGAAGCTTTCTTT.

Remarks on this clonotype: A read error is possible here, since a much larger clone lies one base away. The chain has TRBV20-1 and TRBJ2-1; TRBD2 matches 9 bases. Germline-derived CDR1 and CDR2 are DFQATT and SNEGSKA (reference sequence). CDR3 length equals 15 residues. The CDR3 DNA reads TGCAGTGCTGGGGTAGCGGGGGCACCGATCAATGAGCAGGTCTTC. Its translation: CSAGVAGAPINEQVF.

The V gene is TRBV7-2, the J gene TRBJ1-1; TRBD1 agrees at 8 bases. Trimming removed 2 bases from V and 0 bases from J; junction bases left unmatched: 11. This CDR3 is 18 amino acids long. Germline values: CDR1 SGHTA, CDR2 FQGNSA. CDR3 region: CASSLRLRGQGMNTEAFF. The CDR3 DNA follows: TGTGCCAGCAGCTTAAGACTCAGAGGACAGGGAATGAACACTGAAGCTTTCTTT. Filled out from reference TRBV7-2 and TRBJ1-1, the complete variable domain reads GAGVSQSPSNKVTEKGKDVELRCDPISGHTALYWYRQSLGQGLEFLIYFQGNSAPDKSGLPSDRFSAERTGGSVSTLTIQRTQQEDSAVYLCASSLRLRGQGMNTEAFFGQGTRLTVV.

This clonotype was observed at least ten times. The chain carries TRBV10-1 and TRBJ2-7, with D maybe TRBD2 (7 bases). The CDR3 runs 13 residues. The V gene lost 6 bases and the J gene lost 4 bases, with 13 bases spanning the gap. Germline V gives CDR1 WNHNN, CDR2 SYGVQD (reference sequence). The CDR3 protein is CASREGGGYEQYF. CDR3 sequence (DNA): TGCGCCAGCAGGGAAGGGGGGGGGTACGAGCAGTACTTC.

The genes are TRBV2 and TRBJ2-5; the match to TRBD2 covers 9 bases. The CDR3 runs to 15 residues. In germline, CDR1 is SNHLY, CDR2 FYNNEI. After removal of 7 bases from V and 5 bases from J, the junction contained 11 bases not matched to a gene. The CDR3 sequence: CASTASGKIRETQYF. In nucleotides, the CDR3 is TGTGCCAGCACGGCTAGCGGGAAAATAAGGGAGACCCAGTACTTC. The whole variable domain, filled in from reference TRBV2 and TRBJ2-5, reads EPEVTQTPSHQVTQMGQEVILRCVPISNHLYFYWYRQILGQKVEFLVSFYNNEISEKSEIFDDQFSVERPDGSNFTLKIRSTKLEDSAMYFCASTASGKIRETQYFGPGTRLLVL.

This clonotype appeared many times. The gene calls are TRBV24-1 and TRBJ2-1; D is uncertain. The length of the CDR3 is 16 residues. V lost 4 bases and J 0 bases, leaving 12 bases between the germline ends. CDR1 and CDR2 from the germline V gene are KGHDR and SFDVKD. The CDR3 loop reads CATSDRSRSSYNEQFF. The CDR3 nucleotides read TGTGCCACCAGTGACCGTAGTCGGAGCTCCTACAATGAGCAGTTCTTC.

On this clonotype itself: Since a much larger clone is just one base distant, this may be a read error. The chain combines TRBV5-4 with TRBJ2-1; no firm D call. CDR1 is SGHNT, CDR2 YYREEE, per germline (reference sequence). V lost 4 bases and J lost 8, with 7 bases in between. There are 11 residues in the CDR3. The CDR3 reads CASSNRYEQFF. In DNA, the CDR3 is TGTGCCAGCAGCAACCGGTATGAGCAGTTCTTC.

CDR3 sequence (DNA): TGCAGCGTTGGTCGACGGGGCACTGAAGCTTTCTTT. It specifies CSVGRRGTEAFF. The chain carries TRBV29-1 and TRBJ1-1; no definite D call. CDR1 and CDR2 from the germline V gene are SQVTM and ANQGSEA. The CDR3 contains 12 residues. Deletions cut 4 bases from V and 4 bases from J, with 10 bases between.

A few counts support this clonotype. The rearrangement links TRBV24-1 to TRBJ1-5, with D uncertain. V was clipped by 1 base and J by 6 bases, with 6 bases between them. CDR1 is KGHDR, CDR2 SFDVKD, per germline. The CDR3 runs to 13 residues. CDR3 region: CATSDLRGQPQHF. The CDR3 bases are TGTGCCACCAGTGATTTACGGGGTCAGCCCCAGCATTTT.

V is TRBV4-3 and J is TRBJ2-3; 11 bases match TRBD2. The length of the CDR3 is 15 residues. The germline gives CDR1 LGHNA, CDR2 YSLEER. J gave up 5 bases and V 3 bases, and 4 bases lay outside the gene matches. CDR3 in amino acids: CASSQATSGRDTQYF. The CDR3 coding sequence is TGCGCCAGCAGCCAGGCCACTAGCGGGAGAGATACGCAGTATTTT.

Comment on this clonotype: This could be a read error, since a much larger clone is one nucleotide away. The gene calls are TRBV2 and TRBJ2-1, with D tentatively TRBD1 or TRBD2 (5 bases each). Germline lookup yields CDR1 SNHLY and CDR2 FYNNEI. This CDR3 has 13 amino acids. CDR3 loop: CAGSPGRINEQFF. CDR3 in DNA: TGTGCCGGCAGCCCGGGACGAATCAATGAGCAGTTCTTC.

Remarks on this clonotype: This could be a read error, since a much larger clone is one nucleotide away. The chain links TRBV11-3 to TRBJ2-1; 7 nucleotides match TRBD2. Germline values: CDR1 SGHNT, CDR2 YENEEA. J was trimmed by 10 bases and V by 0 bases; bases with no gene match: 9. The CDR3 has 15 residues. The CDR3 coding sequence is TGTGCCAGCAGCTTAGACGGGGGGATTAGCGAGGAGCAGTTCTTC. Translation: CASSLDGGISEEQFF.

The chain joins TRBV12-3 or TRBV12-4 to TRBJ1-2, with D possibly being TRBD1 (5 bases). V dropped 6 bases and J dropped 9 bases, with 23 bases sitting between them. This CDR3 has 15 residues. The CDR3 DNA reads as TGTGCCAGCAGGTTAACGAGACAGCAAGGTCAAAGCTACACCTTC. Its protein product is CASRLTRQQGQSYTF.

This clonotype occurred a few times. The junction shows a germline mismatch at one end, possibly a read error. The V call is TRBV3-1, the J call TRBJ2-1, with D unclear. The tail of the sequence fits TRBJ2-7 better, so the J call may be wrong. The CDR3 totals 17 residues. The germline V gene encodes CDR1 LGHDT and CDR2 YNNKEL (reference sequence). CDR3 residues: CASSQDLGMGSYNEQYF. For the CDR3, the DNA is TGTGCCAGTAGCCAAGATCTGGGGATGGGCTCCTACAATGAGCAGTACTTC.

This clonotype was detected ten times or more. Germline and junction disagree at one end, which may indicate a read error. J is TRBJ2-7 and V is TRBV27; 7 bases match TRBD1. CDR1 is MNHEY and CDR2 is SMNVEV in the germline V gene (reference sequence). The CDR3 runs 15 residues. DNA for the CDR3: TGTGCCAGCAGTTCAACAGGGGATCCCCCTTACGGGCAGTACTTC. It translates to CASSSTGDPPYGQYF.

As for this clonotype: Since a much larger clone is just one base distant, this may be a read error. The chain is built from TRBV20-1 and TRBJ2-5, with 7 bases fitting TRBD1. CDR1 is DFQATT, CDR2 SNEGSKA, per germline (reference sequence). CDR3 length: 14 residues. V trimming: 3 bases; J trimming: 11 bases; junction bases outside the gene matches: 15. DNA of the CDR3: TGCAGTGCTAGTTTAAGGACAGGAGGATACAAGCAGTACTTC. Its translation is CSASLRTGGYKQYF.

The V call is TRBV4-1, the J call TRBJ2-5; possibly TRBD2 for D (6 bases). The CDR3 is 16 residues long. Germline-derived CDR1 and CDR2 are MGHRA and YSYEKL. V gave up 0 bases and J gave up 2 bases, with 13 bases separating them. DNA for the CDR3: TGCGCCAGCAGCCAAGATCCTAGTGGGGGGCAAGAGACCCAGTACTTC. Translated: CASSQDPSGGQETQYF.